The 21 T cell receptor beta chains given below trace back to one sample, sequenced in a study of blood T cell repertoires in COVID-19. The assay was immunoSEQ multiplex PCR, and TCRdb's table has in-frame clones only and misses some. The sample lists about 75,000 clones; 90% were seen once. The source material was peripheral blood. All receptors come from a human donor in a cohort sampled during active COVID-19.

The V call is TRBV25-1, the J call TRBJ1-5, with a tentative D call TRBD1 (5 bases). In germline, CDR1 is MGHDK, CDR2 SYGVNS. The CDR3 is 15 residues long. Trimming cost V 1 base and J 5 bases, with 12 bases left between them. The DNA of the CDR3 is TGTGCCAGCAGTGAATCGGGGGTTCTGGATCAGCCCCAGCATTTT. This codes for CASSESGVLDQPQHF.

V is TRBV7-9 and J is TRBJ1-1; 10 bases fit TRBD1. Germline V gene sequence: CDR1 SEHNR, CDR2 FQNEAQ (reference sequence). The junction had 7 bases not matched to a gene; V was cut back by 5 bases and J by 4 bases. CDR3 size: 15 residues. The CDR3 coding sequence is TGTGCCAGCAGCCTCCGGACAGGGGGAACCACTGAAGCTTTCTTT. It specifies CASSLRTGGTTEAFF.

This sequence joins TRBV7-2 and TRBJ2-7; D uncertain. Germline V gene data show CDR1 as SGHTA and CDR2 as FQGNSA. V lost 2 bases, J lost 5 bases, and 13 bases lay in between. The CDR3 is made up of 14 amino acids. CDR3 nucleotide sequence: TGTGCCAGCAGCTTATATCCGTCTCCTAACGAGCAGTACTTC. This encodes CASSLYPSPNEQYF.

The genes are TRBV19 and TRBJ2-1, with D tentatively TRBD2 (7 bases). V was cut by 6 bases and J by 0 bases, with 18 bases left in between. Germline V lookup: CDR1 LNHDA, CDR2 SQIVND (reference sequence). CDR3 length: 17 amino acids. CDR3 residues: CASSILGGAGSYNEQFF. Here the CDR3 DNA reads TGTGCCAGTAGCATACTGGGGGGGGCAGGCTCCTACAATGAGCAGTTCTTC.

J is TRBJ2-1 and V is TRBV6-5, with TRBD2 matching over 8 bases. Germline trimming cut 2 bases from V and 6 bases from J; bases unmatched to any gene: 0. Germline-derived CDR1 and CDR2 are MNHEY and SVGAGI. This CDR3 comprises 13 residues. CDR3: CASSYTSGNEQFF. The DNA for the CDR3 is TGTGCCAGCAGTTACACTAGCGGCAATGAGCAGTTCTTC.

The chain joins TRBV19 to TRBJ2-7; 8 positions agree with TRBD2. The CDR3 length is 15 residues. Germline V gene data show CDR1 as LNHDA and CDR2 as SQIVND (reference sequence). V gave up 4 bases and J gave up 7 bases; unmatched junction bases: 12. CDR3 in DNA: TGTGCCAGTAGTAACATGCGGGAGGTGGCTGGGGAGCAGTACTTC. Its translation is CASSNMREVAGEQYF.

The J gene is TRBJ2-1, the V gene TRBV9; D ambiguous. Trimming took 1 base from V and 0 from J, leaving 8 bases between them. The CDR3 is 15 amino acids. Germline V gene data show CDR1 as SGDLS and CDR2 as YYNGEE. CDR3: CASSVQVASYNEQFF. The CDR3, as DNA: TGTGCCAGCAGCGTACAGGTGGCCTCCTACAATGAGCAGTTCTTC. Looking up the rest from reference TRBV9 and TRBJ2-1 gives the full variable domain: DSGVTQTPKHLITATGQRVTLRCSPRSGDLSVYWYQQSLDQGLQFLIQYYNGEERAKGNILERFSAQQFPDLHSELNLSSLELGDSALYFCASSVQVASYNEQFFGPGTRLTVL.

This clone occurred a few times. The chain has TRBV5-1 and TRBJ2-7; D is uncertain. Per the germline V gene, CDR1 is SGHRS and CDR2 is YFSETQ. Trimming removed 4 bases from V and 0 bases from J, with 11 bases in between. The CDR3 runs to 14 residues. CDR3: CASSQDSSSYEQYF. CDR3 nucleotide sequence: TGCGCCAGCAGCCAAGACTCGAGCTCCTACGAGCAGTACTTC.

The chain links TRBV5-8 to TRBJ2-2, with D perhaps TRBD1 (5 bases). V was shortened by 6 bases and J by 7 bases, with 13 bases between the two germline ends. CDR1 SGHTS and CDR2 YDEGEE come from the germline V gene. The length of the CDR3 is 13 residues. The CDR3 sequence: CASIIQVGGELFF. In DNA, the CDR3 is TGTGCCAGCATCATACAGGTAGGCGGGGAGCTGTTTTTT.

The chain has TRBV29-1 and TRBJ2-2; 7 bases match TRBD1. Per germline, CDR1 SQVTM and CDR2 ANQGSEA. Trimming removed 7 bases from V and 3 bases from J; junction bases left unmatched: 8. The CDR3 spans 14 residues. In nucleotides, the CDR3 is TGCAGCGCTCTGGGACAGAGCCACACCGGGGAGCTGTTTTTT. Translating gives CSALGQSHTGELFF.

This chain links TRBV6-6 with TRBJ2-1; TRBD2 matches at 13 bases. The CDR3 contains 15 residues. The germline V gene encodes CDR1 MNHNY and CDR2 SVGAGI (reference sequence). The ends lost 7 bases at V and 9 bases at J; junction bases unmatched: 9. The CDR3 loop is CASTLQTSGRTEQFF. Written as DNA, the CDR3 is TGTGCCAGCACCCTACAGACTAGCGGGAGGACTGAGCAGTTCTTC.

V is TRBV29-1 and J is TRBJ2-2; TRBD1 matches at 7 bases. Trimming took 7 bases from V and 4 from J; bases not matched to a gene: 6. Germline V lookup: CDR1 SQVTM, CDR2 ANQGSEA. The CDR3 is 13 residues long. This CDR3 is CSGRQGGTGELFF. The CDR3 DNA follows: TGCAGCGGCCGACAGGGTGGCACCGGGGAGCTGTTTTTT.

This chain links TRBV30 with TRBJ1-2; D is unclear. The CDR3 has 11 amino acids. Trimming took off 2 bases at V and 7 bases at J, with 8 bases between the two ends. The germline V gene encodes CDR1 GTSNPN and CDR2 SVGIG (reference sequence). The CDR3 region is CAWSRPSGYTF. The CDR3, as DNA: TGTGCCTGGAGTCGTCCCAGTGGCTACACCTTC. The whole variable domain, remainder taken from reference TRBV30 and TRBJ1-2, is SQTIHQWPATLVQPVGSPLSLECTVEGTSNPNLYWYRQAAGRGLQLLFYSVGIGQISSEVPQNLSASRPQDRQFILSSKKLLLSDSGFYLCAWSRPSGYTFGSGTRLTVV.

V usage is TRBV6-4 and J usage is TRBJ2-3, with D uncertain. Germline V CDR1 and CDR2: MRHNA, SNTAGT. V lost 2 bases and J lost 0, with 6 bases in between. The CDR3 has 14 amino acids. The CDR3 sequence: CASSDGISTDTQYF. In nucleotides, the CDR3 is TGTGCCAGCAGTGACGGCATTAGCACAGATACGCAGTATTTT.

This chain uses TRBV19 with TRBJ2-1; D is possibly TRBD1 (5 bases). The V and J ends lost 4 bases and 2 bases respectively, with 21 bases between them. This CDR3 has 18 residues. CDR1 and CDR2 (germline): LNHDA, SQIVND (reference sequence). The chain's CDR3 is CASSTAQGPRRPYNEQFF. The CDR3 DNA reads TGTGCCAGTAGTACAGCGCAGGGCCCTCGCCGCCCCTACAATGAGCAGTTCTTC.

The count of this clone is one. The CDR3 here is CASSFSGGRYNEQFF. The DNA of the CDR3 is TGTGCCAGCAGCTTCAGTGGAGGCCGGTACAATGAGCAGTTCTTC. The V call is TRBV7-2, the J call TRBJ2-1, with D perhaps TRBD2 (5 bases). The CDR3 length is 15 residues. Germline V gene data show CDR1 as SGHTA and CDR2 as FQGNSA. Trimming cost V 3 bases and J 4 bases, with 13 bases left between them.

The V gene is TRBV7-3, the J gene TRBJ1-1; possibly TRBD1 for D (6 bases). CDR1 is SGHTA, CDR2 FQGTGA, per germline. Trimming took off 5 bases at V and 1 base at J, with 17 bases between the two ends. CDR3 length equals 16 residues. CDR3 DNA: TGTGCCAGCAGCCCTTCAACGGGACATCCGAACACTGAAGCTTTCTTT. It specifies CASSPSTGHPNTEAFF.

The chain uses TRBV4-3 and TRBJ2-4; D unresolved. V gave up 1 base and J gave up 5 bases, with 6 bases separating them. CDR3 length equals 13 residues. Germline V gene data show CDR1 as LGHNA and CDR2 as YSLEER. CDR3 region: CASSQGGQNIQYF. The CDR3 DNA sequence: TGCGCCAGCAGCCAAGGAGGCCAAAACATTCAGTACTTC.

In this sample, this clone turned up a few times. The chain joins TRBV3-1 (or the pseudogene TRBV3-2) to TRBJ2-3; 7 bases are a match to TRBD2. V was clipped by 5 bases and J by 12 bases; unmatched bases: 8. CDR3 length: 12 residues. Per the germline V gene, CDR1 is LGHDT and CDR2 is YNNKEL (reference sequence). The CDR3 region is CASSVPSGEQYF. CDR3 in DNA: TGTGCCAGCAGCGTCCCTAGCGGAGAACAGTATTTT.

This chain links TRBV28 with TRBJ2-3; 7 bases map to TRBD2. The CDR3 is made up of 13 amino acids. Germline V gives CDR1 MDHEN, CDR2 SYDVKM. Trimming at V came to 5 bases and at J to 5 bases, leaving 4 bases not matched to a gene. CDR3 loop: CASSRTSLDTQYF. CDR3 DNA sequence: TGTGCCAGCAGTAGGACTAGTTTAGATACGCAGTATTTT.

This chain joins TRBV6-2 or TRBV6-3 and TRBJ1-3, with a tentative D call TRBD1 (5 bases). Germline V CDR1 and CDR2: MNHEY, SVGEGT. The CDR3 contains 18 residues. V lost 2 bases, J lost 4 bases, and 21 bases lay in between. CDR3 nucleotide sequence: TGTGCCAGCAGTTACCTGAAACGCAGGATCCAGGGAGGAAACACCATATATTTT. Protein product: CASSYLKRRIQGGNTIYF.